Described below is a single TCR beta chain sequence and its context. Its antigen is still unknown. Base-call qualities are not available, and no considerably larger clone is one nucleotide away. In the prospective study, participants were roughly 18 to 95 years old, resided in fewer than 25 geographic areas of the United States, and were enrolled through a virtual design. In the prospective study, cohorts were assigned on the basis of participant-reported clinical history obtained from a screening survey and a study questionnaire. Recovered participants in ImmuneRACE Cohort 3 were defined by two consecutive negative NP/OP PCR tests, clearance by a healthcare professional, or resolution of symptoms. In the prospective study, mobile phlebotomists collected whole blood, serum and a nasopharyngeal or oropharyngeal swab from each participant. Prospective study participants could optionally give additional blood draws and questionnaires over an approximately two-month period. Prospective study blood samples were shipped either frozen or at room temperature before DNA extraction.

The immunoSEQ Assay, a bias-controlled multiplex PCR, was used to amplify TCRbeta CDR3 regions from genomic DNA. For the original study's pipeline: Within the assay, amplification of reference gene primers was used to estimate how many nucleated cells each sample contained. To quantify the absolute abundance of each unique TCRbeta CDR3 rearrangement, sequence reads were collapsed and filtered. For each sample, productive Simpson clonality was calculated as the square root of Simpson's diversity index over productive rearrangements. Drawn from immuneACCESS, this table holds only the in-frame rearrangements with V and J called that TCRdb kept. Clones are partly lost; checked studies trace under half to an unresolved V gene and leave the rest unexplained. V, J and clone size are taken as reported in that table, and D and trimming were inferred from the DNA itself. The sample includes some 530,000 clones, with approximately 91% observed a single time. The biggest ten clones account for roughly 8.5% of the sample.

This sample was included in a study of blood T cell repertoires in COVID-19 (dated by TCRdb to about 2020). For the study in its entirety: Collaborator samples came from the United States, Italy and Spain and covered acute and convalescent phases of COVID-19. The dataset comprised deeply sampled blood TCRbeta repertoires from subjects exposed to, actively infected with, or recovered from COVID-19. HLA class I and class II types, where available, came from metadata supplied by the sample provider rather than from assay-based typing. The repertoires were made available in a free public database intended to serve as a resource for research on the immune response to SARS-CoV-2. Nearly every sample came with metadata listing a de-identified subject ID, COVID-19 status, age in years and sex. The prospective study material was composed of cDNA or gDNA derived from T cells, B-cell-depleted T cells, or PBMCs. The samples were drawn from the first 160 participants of the ongoing ImmuneRACE study and from over 950 subjects provided by 6 global collaborators.

The V end gives up 5 bases and the J end 6 bases, leaving 9 bases in the junction not matched to a gene. The CDR3, cysteine through phenylalanine, is 15 amino acids long. The only DNA kept is the CDR3, 45 bases in frame from the first base. Looking up the germline V gene yields CDR1 SNHLY and CDR2 FYNNEI. Study-wide findings and limitations: Clinical and demographic metadata were provided uncurated, with the amount varying by source and participant.

The chain joins TRBV2 to TRBJ1-2; TRBD1 aligns with 10 central bases. Sequencing was carried out using PBMCs or T cells enriched from blood (not recorded which). The receptor's source is a woman aged 55-70 years who had recovered from COVID-19. The DNA sequence is as follows: TGTGCCAGCAGTCCCCCGGGACAGGGGAGAAATGGCTACACCTTC. Translation gives CASSPPGQGRNGYTF. This CDR3, with the reference TRBV2 and TRBJ1-2 proteins standing in past its ends, gives the full variable domain EPEVTQTPSHQVTQMGQEVILRCVPISNHLYFYWYRQILGQKVEFLVSFYNNEISEKSEIFDDQFSVERPDGSNFTLKIRSTKLEDSAMYFCASSPPGQGRNGYTFGSGTRLTVV.